This TCR beta chain originates from a study of T cells in Graves' hyperthyroidism and ophthalmopathy. It was uncontrolled infection, other autoimmune disease, pregnancy or lactation that excluded patients. This CDR3 has 14 amino acids. V lost 10 bases and J 0 bases, leaving 13 bases between the germline ends. Germline values: CDR1 SNHLY, CDR2 FYNNEI. TCR beta CDR3 regions were amplified from RNA. The TCR CDR3 first-round RT-PCR relied on the HTBI primer set. TCRdb processed the multiplex PCR reads anew with MiXCR; each CDR3 protein has one entry. The table includes around 340,000 distinct CDR3 sequences, 21% detected once.

The origin of this receptor is a woman between 50 and 59 years old with Graves' hyperthyroidism. Sequencing input: blood. The rearrangement joins TRBV2 to TRBJ2-1; D may correspond to TRBD1 or TRBD2 (5 bases each). CDR3 region: CATKRDGSYNEQFF. The CDR3 nucleotides read TGTGCCACCAAACGGGACGGCTCCTACAATGAGCAGTTCTTC.